This TCR beta chain was sequenced during a study of blood T cell repertoires in COVID-19. The overall study: Specimens from acute and convalescent COVID-19 originated in the United States, Italy and Spain. Sample material is recorded as cDNA or gDNA derived from T cells, B-cell-depleted T cells, or PBMCs.

In the source study's methods: Nucleated cell counts were estimated from reference gene primer amplification. Sequenced by immunoSEQ multiplex PCR; TCRdb stores in-frame clones only, minus some. The D gene and trimming were derived from the DNA, and the V and J assignments and clone size from that table. The data show approximately 190,000 clones, around 83% seen once. Trimming stripped 7 bases from V and 2 bases from J, with 21 bases between. Per the germline V gene, CDR1 is LNHDA and CDR2 is SQIVND (reference sequence). The CDR3 is made up of 17 amino acids. The sequence was obtained from a woman aged 40 to 50 with acute or convalescent COVID-19. The chain links TRBV19 to TRBJ1-5; D might be TRBD1 (6 bases). Sequenced input: peripheral blood. As DNA, the CDR3 is TGTGCCAGTACTGACAGGCAAGATTGGGCGGGCAATCAGCCCCAGCATTTT. Amino acids: CASTDRQDWAGNQPQHF.